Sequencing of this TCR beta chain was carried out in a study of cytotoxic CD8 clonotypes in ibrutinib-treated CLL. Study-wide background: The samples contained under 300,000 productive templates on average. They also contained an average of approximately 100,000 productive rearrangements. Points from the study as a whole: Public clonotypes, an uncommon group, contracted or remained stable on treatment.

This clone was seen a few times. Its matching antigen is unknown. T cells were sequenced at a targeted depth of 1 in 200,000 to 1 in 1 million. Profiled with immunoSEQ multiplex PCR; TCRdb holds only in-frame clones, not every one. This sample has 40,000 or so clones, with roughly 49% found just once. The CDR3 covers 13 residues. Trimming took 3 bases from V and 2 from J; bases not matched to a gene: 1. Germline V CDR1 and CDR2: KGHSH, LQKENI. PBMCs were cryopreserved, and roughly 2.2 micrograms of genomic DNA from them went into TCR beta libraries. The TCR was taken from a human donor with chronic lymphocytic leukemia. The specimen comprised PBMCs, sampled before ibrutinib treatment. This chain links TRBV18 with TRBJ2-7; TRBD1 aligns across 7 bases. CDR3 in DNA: TGTGCCAGCTCACCGGGACAGACCTACGAGCAGTACTTC. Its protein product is CASSPGQTYEQYF.